This is a list of T cell receptor beta chains from one sample in a study of shared clonotypes between healthy human individuals. Some clones are missing from TCRdb's copy, which holds only in-frame ones; the method was immunoSEQ multiplex PCR. Here the sample spans hundreds of thousands of clones, about 91% being singletons. Sequenced: naive CD8+ T cells sorted from blood. The receptors shown here come from a man under 40 in good health. Each CDR3 is given with its conserved first and last residue. The D gene is left open where the match is weak.

d_gene | j_gene | v_gene | CDR3aa | CDR3nt
TRBD2 | TRBJ2-7 | TRBV29-1 | CSVDVSGRASREQYF | TGCAGCGTTGATGTTAGCGGGAGGGCTAGTCGCGAGCAGTACTTC
TRBD1 | TRBJ1-5 | TRBV7-6 | CASSERTGGSNQPQHF | TGTGCCAGCAGCGAACGGACAGGGGGCAGCAATCAGCCCCAGCATTTT
TRBD2 | TRBJ2-7 | TRBV6-5 | CASSYRLLAYEQYF | TGTGCCAGCAGTTACCGGCTACTAGCGTACGAGCAGTACTTC
NA | TRBJ2-7 | TRBV6-1 | CASTMRMGLNEQYF | TGTGCCAGCACCATGAGAATGGGGCTCAACGAGCAGTACTTC
TRBD1 | TRBJ1-1 | TRBV4-1 | CASSQMGQQNTEAFF | TGCGCCAGCAGCCAGATGGGACAGCAGAACACTGAAGCTTTCTTT
NA | TRBJ1-5 | TRBV6-5 | CASSPSGDSEPQHF | TGTGCCAGCAGTCCATCCGGGGATTCGGAGCCCCAGCATTTT
NA | TRBJ2-7 | TRBV6-1 | CASSEAGEGAYEQYF | TGTGCCAGCAGTGAAGCTGGCGAGGGAGCCTACGAGCAGTACTTC
TRBD1 | TRBJ1-2 | TRBV4-1 | CASSQAGQGDYGYTF | TGCGCCAGCAGCCAAGCAGGACAGGGTGACTATGGCTACACCTTC
TRBD2 | TRBJ2-1 | TRBV4-3 | CASSQELAGVDNEQFF | TGCGCCAGCAGCCAAGAACTAGCGGGAGTAGACAATGAGCAGTTCTTC
NA | TRBJ1-1 | TRBV18 | CASSPPGIPPEAFF | TGTGCCAGCTCACCACCCGGGATTCCGCCTGAAGCTTTCTTT
NA | TRBJ1-4 | TRBV12-1 | CASSFKRNEKLFF | TGTGCCAGCAGCTTTAAGAGGAATGAAAAACTGTTTTTT
TRBD2 | TRBJ2-1 | TRBV27 | CASSLGTSGRLLFF | TGTGCCAGCAGTTTGGGGACTAGCGGGAGGTTGCTGTTCTTC
TRBD2 | TRBJ2-1 | TRBV7-6 | CASSFSWVAGGRNEQFF | TGTGCCAGCAGCTTTTCCTGGGTAGCGGGAGGACGCAATGAGCAGTTCTTC
NA | TRBJ2-1 | TRBV11-2 | CASSLRTNEQFF | TGTGCCAGCAGCTTAAGGACCAATGAGCAGTTCTTC
NA | TRBJ2-1 | TRBV9 | CASSVGVQPYNEQFF | TGTGCCAGCAGCGTAGGTGTACAGCCCTACAATGAGCAGTTCTTC
NA | TRBJ1-1 | TRBV2 | CASREGSSDTEAFF | TGTGCCAGCAGGGAGGGCAGCTCAGACACTGAAGCTTTCTTT